The sequence of this TCR beta chain was determined in a study of CD8 T cells in ankylosing spondylitis. Broader study findings: There was reportedly significant enrichment of clones that were disease-linked in matched ankylosing spondylitis synovial fluid. Seemingly characteristic of ankylosing spondylitis blood was a TCR beta motif consisting of several highly homologous variants. In peripheral blood, disease-linked CD8+ clones occurred at relatively low frequencies.

V gave up 2 bases and J gave up 7 bases, with 18 bases separating them. The CDR3 is made up of 15 amino acids. Researchers built TCR beta libraries using quantitative 5'-RACE with molecular barcodes. Each CDR3 protein is one row after TCRdb ran MiXCR on the 5' RACE reads. This table holds roughly 190,000 distinct CDR3 sequences, about 13% found once. Of note for this clonotype: As yet, its antigen is unknown.

The sequencing sample was made of blood, either unsorted or a sorted T cell fraction (not recorded which). The clonotype originates from a male donor with ankylosing spondylitis or in good health (not recorded which). The chain joins TRBV12-3 or TRBV12-4 to TRBJ2-7, with a tentative D call TRBD1 (5 bases). Here the CDR3 reads CASSLFGQGGYEQYF. Here the CDR3 DNA reads TGTGCCAGCAGTTTATTTGGCCAGGGTGGCTATGAGCAGTACTTC.